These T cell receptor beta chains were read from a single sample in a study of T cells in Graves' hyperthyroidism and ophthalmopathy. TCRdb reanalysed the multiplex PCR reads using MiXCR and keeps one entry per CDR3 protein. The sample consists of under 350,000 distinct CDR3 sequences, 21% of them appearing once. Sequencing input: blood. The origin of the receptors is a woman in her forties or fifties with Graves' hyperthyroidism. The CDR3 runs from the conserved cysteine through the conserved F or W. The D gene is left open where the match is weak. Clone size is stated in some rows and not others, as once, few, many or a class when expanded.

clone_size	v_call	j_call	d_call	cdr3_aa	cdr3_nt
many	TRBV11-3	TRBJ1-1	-	CASSLSQGFTEAFF	TGTGCCAGCAGTTTATCGCAGGGGTTCACTGAAGCTTTCTTT
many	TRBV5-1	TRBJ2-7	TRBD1	CASSRDRDYEQYF	TGCGCCAGCAGCCGTGACAGGGACTACGAGCAGTACTTC
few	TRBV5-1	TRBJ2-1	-	CASSLIVGENEQFF	TGCGCCAGCAGCTTGATCGTAGGGGAGAATGAGCAGTTCTTC
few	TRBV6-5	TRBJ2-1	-	CASSSLRGRNYNEQFF	TGTGCCAGCAGTTCTCTTAGGGGGAGAAACTACAATGAGCAGTTCTTC
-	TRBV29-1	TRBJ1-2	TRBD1	CSVVGGATGDNYGYTF	TGCAGCGTTGTGGGGGGGGCGACAGGGGATAACTATGGCTACACCTTC
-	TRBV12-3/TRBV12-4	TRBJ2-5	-	CASSFGRQETQYF	TGTGCCAGCAGTTTCGGACGGCAAGAGACCCAGTACTTC
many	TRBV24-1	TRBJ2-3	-	CATTGGAGDTQYF	TGTGCCACCACCGGAGGAGCAGGAGATACGCAGTATTTT
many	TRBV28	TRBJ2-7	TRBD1	CASRGQGISYEQYF	TGTGCCAGCAGGGGACAGGGAATATCTTACGAGCAGTACTTC
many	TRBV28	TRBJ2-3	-	CASSPMTRRADTQYF	TGTGCCAGCAGTCCGATGACTAGGAGGGCAGATACGCAGTATTTT
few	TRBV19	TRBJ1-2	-	CASSIFGLTNFNYGYTF	TGTGCCAGTAGTATTTTTGGGCTAACGAATTTTAACTATGGCTACACCTTC
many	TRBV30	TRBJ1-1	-	CAWRTANTEAFF	TGTGCCTGGAGGACAGCGAACACTGAAGCTTTCTTT
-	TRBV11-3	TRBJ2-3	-	CASSLEGRAGTDTQYF	TGTGCCAGCAGCTTAGAGGGCAGGGCCGGGACAGATACGCAGTATTTT